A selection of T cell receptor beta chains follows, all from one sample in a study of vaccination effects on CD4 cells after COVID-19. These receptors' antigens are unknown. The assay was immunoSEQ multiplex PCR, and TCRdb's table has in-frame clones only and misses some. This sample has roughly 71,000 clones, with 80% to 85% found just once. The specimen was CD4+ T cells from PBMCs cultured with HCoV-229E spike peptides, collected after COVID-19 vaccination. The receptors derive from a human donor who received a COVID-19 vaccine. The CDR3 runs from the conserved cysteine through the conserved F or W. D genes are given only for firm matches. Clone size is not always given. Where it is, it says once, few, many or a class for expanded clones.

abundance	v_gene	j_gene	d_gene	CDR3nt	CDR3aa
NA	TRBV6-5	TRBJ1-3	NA	TGTGCCAGCCGATTGGGGGGCTCTGGAAACACCATATATTTT	CASRLGGSGNTIYF
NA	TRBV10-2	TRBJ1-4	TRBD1	TGCGCCAGCAGTTCCGACAGGGGAGGTTGGGAAAAACTGTTTTTT	CASSSDRGGWEKLFF
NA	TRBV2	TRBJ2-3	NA	TGTGCCAGCAGTGGACAGTACACAGATACGCAGTATTTT	CASSGQYTDTQYF
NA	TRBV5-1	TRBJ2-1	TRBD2	TGCGCCAGCAGCTTGGTGGCTAGCGGCGCCTACAATGAGCAGTTCTTC	CASSLVASGAYNEQFF
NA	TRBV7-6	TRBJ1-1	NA	TGTGCCAGCAGCTTGTCGGGGGGGAACACTGAAGCTTTCTTT	CASSLSGGNTEAFF
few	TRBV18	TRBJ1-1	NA	TGTGCCAGCTCACGAGAACTCATGAACACTGAAGCTTTCTTT	CASSRELMNTEAFF
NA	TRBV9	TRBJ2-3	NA	TGTGCCAGCAGCGTAGAGACCCAACCCGGGCGCTCAGATACGCAGTATTTT	CASSVETQPGRSDTQYF
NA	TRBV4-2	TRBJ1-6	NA	TGTGCCAGCAGCCAAGGACTGGATAACTCCTATAATTCACCCCTCCACTTT	CASSQGLDNSYNSPLHF
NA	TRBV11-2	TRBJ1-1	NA	TGTGCCAGCAGCTCGGACAGGAACACTGAAGCTTTCTTT	CASSSDRNTEAFF
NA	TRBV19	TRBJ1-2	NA	TGTGCCAGTAGTATCCAGGGGCCGCTCTATGGCTACACCTTC	CASSIQGPLYGYTF
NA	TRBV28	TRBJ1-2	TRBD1	TGTGCCAGCAGGGACAGAGGGGACAGGGGGAACTATGGCTACACCTTC	CASRDRGDRGNYGYTF
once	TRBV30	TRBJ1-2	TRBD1	TGTGCCTGGAGTGTCCCGACAGGGAGGAGGTATGGCTACACCTTC	CAWSVPTGRRYGYTF
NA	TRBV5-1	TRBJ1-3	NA	TGCGCCAGCAGGGAGCCCTCTGGAAACACCATATATTTT	CASREPSGNTIYF
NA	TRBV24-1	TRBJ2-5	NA	TGTGCCACCAGGCGGACAGCTCAAGAGACCCAGTACTTC	CATRRTAQETQYF
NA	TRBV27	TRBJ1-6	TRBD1	TGTGCCAGCAGTAAGGGACAGGGAAATTCACCCCTCCACTTT	CASSKGQGNSPLHF
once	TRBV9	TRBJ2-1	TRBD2	TGTGCCAGCACCCTTACTAGCGGGGGCGATGAGCAGTTCTTC	CASTLTSGGDEQFF
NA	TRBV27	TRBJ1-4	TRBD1	TGTGCCAGCAACCAACAGGGGAGAGCAAATGAAAAACTGTTTTTT	CASNQQGRANEKLFF
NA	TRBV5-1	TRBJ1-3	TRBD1	TGCGCCAGCAGCCTCCCGACAGGGAGAAGTGGAAACACCATATATTTT	CASSLPTGRSGNTIYF
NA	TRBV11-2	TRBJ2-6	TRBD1	TGTGCCAGCAGCCAACAGGGGGGTGGGGCCAACGTCCTGACTTTC	CASSQQGGGANVLTF
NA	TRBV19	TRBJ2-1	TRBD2	TGTGCCAGTAGTATCAGACTAGCGGGGGGGTACAATGAGCAGTTCTTC	CASSIRLAGGYNEQFF
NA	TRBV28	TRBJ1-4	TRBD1	TGTGCCAGCAGTGTACCGGACAGGGTGGGTGAAAAACTGTTTTTT	CASSVPDRVGEKLFF
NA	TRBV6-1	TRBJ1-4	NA	TGTGCCAGCAGTGATAGGCAGGGAGAAGAAAAACTGTTTTTT	CASSDRQGEEKLFF
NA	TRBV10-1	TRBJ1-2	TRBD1	TGCGCCAGCAGCGAGGGACAGGGGGATGGCTACACCTTC	CASSEGQGDGYTF
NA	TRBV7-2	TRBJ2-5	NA	TGTGCCAGCAGCTTTGGGCGCGCCCAAGAGACCCAGTACTTC	CASSFGRAQETQYF
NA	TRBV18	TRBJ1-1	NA	TGTGCCAGCCGTCCGAGGGCCCACATGAACACTGAAGCTTTCTTT	CASRPRAHMNTEAFF
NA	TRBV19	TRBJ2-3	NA	TGTGCCAGTAGATCGGATGCGGATACGCAGTATTTT	CASRSDADTQYF
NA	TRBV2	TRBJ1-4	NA	TGTGCCAGCAGTGAAGATCAGATAAAGGGTGAAAAACTGTTTTTT	CASSEDQIKGEKLFF
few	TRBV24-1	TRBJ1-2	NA	TGTGCCACCAGTGATTTTACGACAGCTTATGGCTACACCTTC	CATSDFTTAYGYTF
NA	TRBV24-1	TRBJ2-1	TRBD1	TGTGCCACCAGTGACCTACCGGGACAGGGAATTGATGAGCAGTTCTTC	CATSDLPGQGIDEQFF
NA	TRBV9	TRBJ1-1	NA	TGTGCCAGCAGCGTAGTAGCCGGGCAGGGAATTAAAGCTTTCTTT	CASSVVAGQGIKAFF
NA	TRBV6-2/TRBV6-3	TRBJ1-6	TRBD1	TGTGCCAGCAGCCCTAAGGGACAGTTCTATAATTCACCCCTCCACTTT	CASSPKGQFYNSPLHF
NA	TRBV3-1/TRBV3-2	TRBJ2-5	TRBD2	TGTGCCACCGCCGGAGCGGGGAAAGTAGGGATCCAGTACTTC	CATAGAGKVGIQYF
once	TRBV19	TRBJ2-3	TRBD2	TGTGCCAGTAGTCAACTAGCGGGGGGCCAGGCAGATACGCAGTATTTT	CASSQLAGGQADTQYF
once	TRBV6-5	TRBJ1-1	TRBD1	TGTGCCAGCCTGGACAGGAGGTTTGGCACTGAAGCTTTCTTT	CASLDRRFGTEAFF
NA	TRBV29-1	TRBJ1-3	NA	TGCAGCGTTACCAGGGCTGGAAACACCATATATTTT	CSVTRAGNTIYF
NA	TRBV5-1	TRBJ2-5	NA	TGCGCCAGCAGCTTGGCTCAGGGAGAGACCCAGTACTTC	CASSLAQGETQYF
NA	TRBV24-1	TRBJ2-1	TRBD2	TGTGCCACCAGTGATGGTTCGGGGAGGGTGGACCTCAATGAGCAGTTCTTC	CATSDGSGRVDLNEQFF
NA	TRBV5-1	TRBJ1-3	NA	TGCGCCAGCAGCCCCCCGGCCCGCACCATATATTTT	CASSPPARTIYF
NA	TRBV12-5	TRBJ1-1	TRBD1	TGTGCTAGTGGTACGTCGACAGGGAGCACTGAAGCTTTCTTT	CASGTSTGSTEAFF
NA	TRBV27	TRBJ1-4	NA	TGTGCCAGCAGTCCCCCCGGCAGGGTTAATGAAAAACTGTTTTTT	CASSPPGRVNEKLFF
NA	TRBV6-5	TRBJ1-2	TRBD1	TGTGCCAGCAGTTACGCGGACAGGCTAAACTATGGCTACACCTTC	CASSYADRLNYGYTF
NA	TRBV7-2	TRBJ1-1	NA	TGTGCCAGCAGCTTAGCAGGCGGAGGGACTGAAGCTTTCTTT	CASSLAGGGTEAFF
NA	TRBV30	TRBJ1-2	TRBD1	TGTGCCTGGAGAGGGACAGGGACCTTGGGTAACTATGGCTACACCTTC	CAWRGTGTLGNYGYTF
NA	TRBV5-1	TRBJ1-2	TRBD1	TGCGCCAGCAGCCCGACAGGGGATTACTATGGCTACACCTTC	CASSPTGDYYGYTF
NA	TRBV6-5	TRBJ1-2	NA	TGTGCCAGCCAACCCTGGGTGGATAACTATGGCTACACCTTC	CASQPWVDNYGYTF
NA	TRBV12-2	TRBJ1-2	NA	TGTGCAAGTCGCTTCTTTGCCAGGGGAGACGGCTACACCTTC	CASRFFARGDGYTF
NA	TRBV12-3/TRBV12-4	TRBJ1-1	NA	TGTGCCAGCAGTTTCAGGACGAACACTGAAGCTTTCTTT	CASSFRTNTEAFF
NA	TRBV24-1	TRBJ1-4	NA	TGTGCCACCAGTGACCCGGGGGCCACTAATGAAAAACTGTTTTTT	CATSDPGATNEKLFF
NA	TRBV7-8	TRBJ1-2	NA	TGTGCCAGCAGCTTAGCGCAGGAGGCTCAAGGCGATGGCTACACCTTC	CASSLAQEAQGDGYTF
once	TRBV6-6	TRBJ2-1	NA	TGTGCCAGCAGTAAGGTGACTAGTCCTGCCTACAATGAGCAGTTCTTC	CASSKVTSPAYNEQFF
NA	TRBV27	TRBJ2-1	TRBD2	TGTGCCAGCAGTTTAAAGCGGGGTGAGAATGAGCAGTTCTTC	CASSLKRGENEQFF
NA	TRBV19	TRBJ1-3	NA	TGTGCCAGCGCGAGGGGTCTCGGAAACACCATATATTTT	CASARGLGNTIYF
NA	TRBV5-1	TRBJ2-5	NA	TGCGCCAGCAGCCCCAGCGGGGGGACAGGGAAGACCCAGTACTTC	CASSPSGGTGKTQYF
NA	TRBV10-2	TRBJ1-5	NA	TGCGCCAGCTCTTGGCAGCTCTACAATCAGCCCCAGCATTTT	CASSWQLYNQPQHF
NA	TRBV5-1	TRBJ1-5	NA	TGCGCCAGCAGCTTGGGTCAGGGTGGTCAGCCCCAGCATTTT	CASSLGQGGQPQHF
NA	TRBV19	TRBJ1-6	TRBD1	TGTGCCAGATCCCCCGGGACAGATAGCAATTCACCCCTCCACTTT	CARSPGTDSNSPLHF
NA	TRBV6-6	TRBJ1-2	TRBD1	TGTGCCAGTTGGACAGGGGCCGGGGGCTACACCTTC	CASWTGAGGYTF
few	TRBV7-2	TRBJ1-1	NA	TGTGCCAGCAGCCGATATTACACTGAAGCTTTCTTT	CASSRYYTEAFF
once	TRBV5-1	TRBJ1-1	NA	TGCGCCAGCAGCTCACAGGGTGGCACTGAAGCTTTCTTT	CASSSQGGTEAFF